This T cell receptor (beta chain) comes out of a study of siplizumab effects on memory and regulatory T cells. Overall study: The pairing of mixed lymphocyte reactions set siplizumab at approximately 0.98 ug/mL against the absence of drug.

Findings of the study overall: Proliferating CD4+ or CD8+ clones, roughly 80-95% of them, lacked an assignable naive or memory phenotype. Memory T cells appeared less diverse than naive cells, which seemed to contribute substantially to alloresponse. Siplizumab conditions gave an average of 68.8% Treg-derived mappable alloreactive CD4+ clones, versus about 30% for controls.

Assay: immunoSEQ multiplex PCR; the TCRdb copy retains only in-frame clones and omits some. The sample has approximately 16,000 clones; over 40% are singletons. Cells of the mixed lymphocyte reaction were cocultured at 37 degrees C for five to seven days. Regarding this clone: What it binds is not known.

Material for sequencing was CFSE-low (dividing) CD4+ T cells sorted from an allogeneic mixed lymphocyte reaction. The receptor was isolated from a human donor in good health; the cells came from an allogeneic mixed lymphocyte reaction. Some clones in this sample may be carry-over from other donors' samples.

CDR3 DNA: TGTGCCAGCAGCGTGACTGGGGGCAAAGAGACCCAGTACTTC. Its protein is CASSVTGGKETQYF. This chain connects TRBV9 to TRBJ2-5; possibly TRBD1 for D (6 bases). V was shortened by 2 bases and J by 3 bases, with 11 bases between the two germline ends. The CDR3 totals 14 residues. CDR1 is SGDLS, CDR2 YYNGEE, per germline. Full variable domain (missing parts from reference TRBV9 and TRBJ2-5): DSGVTQTPKHLITATGQRVTLRCSPRSGDLSVYWYQQSLDQGLQFLIQYYNGEERAKGNILERFSAQQFPDLHSELNLSSLELGDSALYFCASSVTGGKETQYFGPGTRLLVL.